The 9 T cell receptor beta chains reported below all come from one sample, sequenced in a study of early T cells in non-severe SARS-CoV-2 infection. TCRdb re-called the 5' RACE reads with MiXCR, one entry per CDR3 protein. Among about 23,000 distinct CDR3 sequences listed, 3.5% to 5.5% were seen once. The sample was whole blood. The receptor source for this set is an adult who was a healthcare worker with PCR-confirmed SARS-CoV-2 infection or an uninfected control (not recorded which).

This clonotype was recorded many times. The J gene is TRBJ2-5, the V gene TRBV6-6; 10 nucleotides line up with TRBD2. V lost 2 bases to trimming and J lost 2 bases; unmatched junction nucleotides: 8. The CDR3 runs 17 residues. The germline gives CDR1 MNHNY, CDR2 SVGAGI (reference sequence). As DNA, the CDR3 is TGTGCCAGCAGTTACGCACCCCGGACTAGCGGTCAAGAGACCCAGTACTTC. Its translation: CASSYAPRTSGQETQYF.

The V call is TRBV30, the J call TRBJ1-3; D is ambiguous. The CDR3 length is 13 residues. Trimming stripped 0 bases from V and 4 bases from J, with 7 bases between. The V gene's germline CDR1 is GTSNPN and CDR2 SVGIG (reference sequence). The CDR3 here is CAWSVGRGNTIYF. The CDR3 DNA is TGTGCCTGGAGTGTAGGCAGAGGAAACACCATATATTTT.

This clonotype is medium-sized (0.01 to 0.1%) within its sample. The rearrangement uses TRBV28 and TRBJ1-2; the D is unclear. Deletions cut 1 base from V and 2 bases from J, with 5 bases between. Germline lookup yields CDR1 MDHEN and CDR2 SYDVKM. The CDR3 is 13 amino acids. Here the CDR3 reads CASSLSENYGYTF. In DNA, the CDR3 is TGTGCCAGCAGTTTATCAGAAAACTATGGCTACACCTTC.

The V call is TRBV12-3 or TRBV12-4, the J call TRBJ2-4; no clear D gene. Trimming cost V 1 base and J 13 bases, with 8 bases left between them. The CDR3 has 11 amino acids. The CDR3 nucleotides are TGTGCCAGCAGTTTAGAGAACAAGCAGTACTTC. Translation gives CASSLENKQYF.

On this clonotype itself: At one end the junction does not follow the germline gene, possibly because of a read error. This chain uses TRBV5-5 with TRBJ1-4; D gene uncertain. The CDR3 is made up of 14 amino acids. CDR1 SGHKS and CDR2 YYEKEE come from the germline V gene (reference sequence). The CDR3 nucleotides read TGTGTCAGCCATTTACGTGCAACTAATGAAAAACTGTTTTTT. Its translation: CVSHLRATNEKLFF.

This clonotype occurred many times. This chain uses TRBV28 with TRBJ2-7; D gene ambiguous. Deletions cut 7 bases from V and 0 bases from J, with 13 bases between. This CDR3 spans 14 amino acids. CDR1 and CDR2 (germline): MDHEN, SYDVKM. The DNA of the CDR3 is TGTGCCAGCAATACGGCTAGGAGCTCCTACGAGCAGTACTTC. Residues: CASNTARSSYEQYF.

This clonotype was counted at least ten times. The chain couples TRBV25-1 to TRBJ2-7; weak D call: TRBD2 (5 bases). The CDR3 is made up of 14 amino acids. Trimming took off 4 bases at V and 2 bases at J, with 12 bases between the two ends. Looked up from germline, CDR1 is MGHDK and CDR2 is SYGVNS. CDR3 sequence (DNA): TGTGCCAGCAGTGGCTACCTCGGGACCTACGAGCAGTACTTC. Translating it yields CASSGYLGTYEQYF.

The chain has TRBV2 and TRBJ1-1; D unresolved. CDR1 is SNHLY and CDR2 is FYNNEI in the germline V gene. The CDR3 contains 17 residues. V lost 7 bases and J 0 bases, leaving 21 bases between the germline ends. The CDR3 region is CASTFDTLIPMNTEAFF. CDR3 coding DNA: TGTGCCAGCACCTTTGACACGCTGATTCCTATGAACACTGAAGCTTTCTTT.

This clonotype was seen at least ten times. The rearrangement joins TRBV4-1 to TRBJ2-7; tentative D call: TRBD1 (6 bases). Germline V gene sequence: CDR1 MGHRA, CDR2 YSYEKL. There are 14 residues in the CDR3. With 2 bases removed from V and 4 bases from J, the gap between germline ends came to 12 bases. The CDR3 bases are TGCGCCAGCAGCCAACCGGGACAAAATTACGAGCAGTACTTC. It encodes CASSQPGQNYEQYF.